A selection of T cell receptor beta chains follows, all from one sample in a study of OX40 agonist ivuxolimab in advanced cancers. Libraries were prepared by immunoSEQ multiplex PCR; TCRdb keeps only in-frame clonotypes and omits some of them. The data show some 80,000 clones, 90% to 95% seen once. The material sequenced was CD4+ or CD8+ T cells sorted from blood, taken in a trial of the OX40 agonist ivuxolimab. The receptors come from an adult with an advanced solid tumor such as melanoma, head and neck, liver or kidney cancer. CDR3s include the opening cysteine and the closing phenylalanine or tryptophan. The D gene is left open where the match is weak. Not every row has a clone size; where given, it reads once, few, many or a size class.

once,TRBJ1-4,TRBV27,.,TGTGCCAGCAGTTTATGGCGAGGGGAAAAACTGTTTTTT,CASSLWRGEKLFF
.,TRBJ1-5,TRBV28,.,TGTGCCAGCAGTTTAGGGGTTGCGAGCAATCAGCCCCAGCATTTT,CASSLGVASNQPQHF
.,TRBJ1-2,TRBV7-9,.,TGTGCCAGCAGCTCGCACAGGGCCGGAGACTATGGCTACACCTTC,CASSSHRAGDYGYTF
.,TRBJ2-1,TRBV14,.,TGTGCCAGCAGCCAATACAACTACAATGAGCAGTTCTTC,CASSQYNYNEQFF
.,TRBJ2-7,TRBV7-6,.,TGTGCCAGCAGCTTAGGACAGGGAGGCGAGCAGTACTTC,CASSLGQGGEQYF
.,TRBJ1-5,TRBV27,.,TGTGCCAGCAGTTCTCTGGACAGCCATAGCAATCAGCCCCAGCATTTT,CASSSLDSHSNQPQHF
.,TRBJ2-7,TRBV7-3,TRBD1,TGTGCCAGCAGCCGGGACAGGGAATCTCTCGAGCAGTACTTC,CASSRDRESLEQYF
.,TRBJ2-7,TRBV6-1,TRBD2,TGTGCCAGCAGTGCTACTAGCGGGGGGACCTACGAGCAGTACTTC,CASSATSGGTYEQYF
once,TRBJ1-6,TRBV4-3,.,TGCGCCAGCAGCCAAGTCTTCCAGGGCTATAATTCACCCCTCCACTTT,CASSQVFQGYNSPLHF
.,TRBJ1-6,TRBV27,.,TGTGCCAGCAGTTTACAGGCAGTTTATAATTCACCCCTCCACTTT,CASSLQAVYNSPLHF
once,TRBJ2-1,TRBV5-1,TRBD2,TGCGCCAGCAGCTTGCCCCCCGAAGGACTAGCGGGAGTGACCTACAATGAGCAGTTCTTC,CASSLPPEGLAGVTYNEQFF